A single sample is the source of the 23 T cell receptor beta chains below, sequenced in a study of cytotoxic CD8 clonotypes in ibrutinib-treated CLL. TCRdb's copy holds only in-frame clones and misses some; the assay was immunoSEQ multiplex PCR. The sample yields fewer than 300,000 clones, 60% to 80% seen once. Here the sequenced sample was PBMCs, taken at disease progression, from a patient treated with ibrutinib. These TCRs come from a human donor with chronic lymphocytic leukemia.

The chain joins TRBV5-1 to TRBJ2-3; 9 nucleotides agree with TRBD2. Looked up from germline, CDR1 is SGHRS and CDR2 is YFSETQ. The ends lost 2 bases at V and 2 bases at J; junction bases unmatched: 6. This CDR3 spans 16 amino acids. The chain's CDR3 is CASSFSAGGHTDTQYF. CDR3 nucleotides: TGCGCCAGCAGCTTCTCAGCGGGAGGCCACACAGATACGCAGTATTTT.

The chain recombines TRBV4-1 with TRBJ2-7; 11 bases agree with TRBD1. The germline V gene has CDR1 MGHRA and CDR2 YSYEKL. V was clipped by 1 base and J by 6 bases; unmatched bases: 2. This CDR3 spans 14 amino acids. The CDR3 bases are TGCGCCAGCAGCCAAGTGGGACAGGGGGGCGAGCAGTACTTC. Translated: CASSQVGQGGEQYF.

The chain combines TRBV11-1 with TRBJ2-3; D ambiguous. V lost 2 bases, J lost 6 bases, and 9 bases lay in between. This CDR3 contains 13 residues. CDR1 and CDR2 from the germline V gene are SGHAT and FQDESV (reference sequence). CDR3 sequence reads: CASSLSQLDTQYF. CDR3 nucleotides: TGTGCCAGCAGCTTATCCCAGTTGGATACGCAGTATTTT.

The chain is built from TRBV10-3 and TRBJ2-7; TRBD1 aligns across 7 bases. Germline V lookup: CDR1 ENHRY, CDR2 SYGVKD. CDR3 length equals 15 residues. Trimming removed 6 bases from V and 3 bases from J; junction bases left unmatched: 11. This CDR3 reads CAIRGRDPGGYEQYF. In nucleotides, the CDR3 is TGTGCCATCAGGGGAAGGGACCCAGGGGGCTACGAGCAGTACTTC.

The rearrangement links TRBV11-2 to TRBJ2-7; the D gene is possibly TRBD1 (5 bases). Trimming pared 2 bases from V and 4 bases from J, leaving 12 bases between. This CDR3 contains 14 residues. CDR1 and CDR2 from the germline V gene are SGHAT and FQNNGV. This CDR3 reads CASSLNFQGYEQYF. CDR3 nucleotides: TGTGCCAGCAGCTTAAACTTCCAGGGATACGAGCAGTACTTC.

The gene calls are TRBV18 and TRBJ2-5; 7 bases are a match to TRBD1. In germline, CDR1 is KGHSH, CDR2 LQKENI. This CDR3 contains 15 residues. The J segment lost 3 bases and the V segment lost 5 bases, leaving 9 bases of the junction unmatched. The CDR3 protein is CASSIDRVLEETQYF. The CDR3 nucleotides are TGTGCCAGCTCAATCGACAGGGTCCTAGAAGAGACCCAGTACTTC.

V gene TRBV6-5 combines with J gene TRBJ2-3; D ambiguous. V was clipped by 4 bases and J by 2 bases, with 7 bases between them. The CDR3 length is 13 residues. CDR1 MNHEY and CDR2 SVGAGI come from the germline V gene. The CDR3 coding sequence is TGTGCCAGCAGTTCATGGAACACAGATACGCAGTATTTT. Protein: CASSSWNTDTQYF.

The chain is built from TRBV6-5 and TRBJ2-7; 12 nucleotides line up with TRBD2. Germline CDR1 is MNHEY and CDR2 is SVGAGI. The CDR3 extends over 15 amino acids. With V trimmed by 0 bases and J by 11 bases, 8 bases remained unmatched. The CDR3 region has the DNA TGTGCCAGCAGTTACTCGGCTAGCGGGGGGGGTGGTGAGTACTTC. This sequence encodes CASSYSASGGGGEYF.

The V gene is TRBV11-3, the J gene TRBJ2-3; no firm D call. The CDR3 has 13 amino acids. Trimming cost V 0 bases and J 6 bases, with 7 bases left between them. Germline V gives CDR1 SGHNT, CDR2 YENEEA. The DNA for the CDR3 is TGTGCCAGCAGCTTAGAAGGGTTGGATACGCAGTATTTT. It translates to CASSLEGLDTQYF.

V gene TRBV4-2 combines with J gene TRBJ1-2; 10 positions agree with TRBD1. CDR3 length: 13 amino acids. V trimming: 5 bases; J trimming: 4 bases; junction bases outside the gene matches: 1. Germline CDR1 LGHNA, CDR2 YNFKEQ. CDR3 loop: CASSGQGGYGYTF. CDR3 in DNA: TGTGCCAGCAGCGGACAGGGGGGCTATGGCTACACCTTC.

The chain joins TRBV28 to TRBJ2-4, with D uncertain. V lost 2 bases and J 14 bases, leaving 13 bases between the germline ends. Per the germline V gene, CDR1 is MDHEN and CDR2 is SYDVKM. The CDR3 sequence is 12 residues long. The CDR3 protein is CASSLVSGPKYF. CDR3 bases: TGTGCCAGCAGTTTAGTCTCCGGGCCCAAGTACTTC.

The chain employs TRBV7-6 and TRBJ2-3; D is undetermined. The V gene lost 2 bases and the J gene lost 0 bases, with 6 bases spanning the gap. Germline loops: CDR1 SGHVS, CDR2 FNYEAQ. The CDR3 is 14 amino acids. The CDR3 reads CASSLRGSTDTQYF. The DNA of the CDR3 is TGTGCCAGCAGCTTACGAGGAAGCACAGATACGCAGTATTTT.

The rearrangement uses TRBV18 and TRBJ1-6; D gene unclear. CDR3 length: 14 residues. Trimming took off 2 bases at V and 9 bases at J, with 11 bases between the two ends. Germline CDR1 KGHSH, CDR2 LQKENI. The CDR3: CASSPGLGSSPLHF. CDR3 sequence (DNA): TGTGCCAGCTCACCAGGACTGGGAAGTTCACCCCTCCACTTT. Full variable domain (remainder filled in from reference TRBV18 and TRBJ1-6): NAGVMQNPRHLVRRRGQEARLRCSPMKGHSHVYWYRQLPEEGLKFMVYLQKENIIDESGMPKERFSAEFPKEGPSILRIQQVVRGDSAAYFCASSPGLGSSPLHFGNGTRLTVT.

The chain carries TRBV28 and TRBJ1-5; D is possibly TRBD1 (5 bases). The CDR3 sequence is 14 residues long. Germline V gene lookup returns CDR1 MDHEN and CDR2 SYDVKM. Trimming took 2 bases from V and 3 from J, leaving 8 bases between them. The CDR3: CASSLRGSNQPQHF. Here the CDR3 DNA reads TGTGCCAGCAGTTTAAGGGGCTCCAATCAGCCCCAGCATTTT.

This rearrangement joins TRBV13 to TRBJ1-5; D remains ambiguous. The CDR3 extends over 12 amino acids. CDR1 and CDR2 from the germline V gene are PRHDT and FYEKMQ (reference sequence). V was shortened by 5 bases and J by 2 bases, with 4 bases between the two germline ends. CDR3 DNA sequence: TGTGCCAGCAGCAGAGGCAATCAGCCCCAGCATTTT. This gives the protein CASSRGNQPQHF. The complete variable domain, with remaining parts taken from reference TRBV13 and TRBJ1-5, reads AAGVIQSPRHLIKEKRETATLKCYPIPRHDTVYWYQQGPGQDPQFLISFYEKMQSDKGSIPDRFSAQQFSDYHSELNMSSLELGDSALYFCASSRGNQPQHFGDGTRLSIL.

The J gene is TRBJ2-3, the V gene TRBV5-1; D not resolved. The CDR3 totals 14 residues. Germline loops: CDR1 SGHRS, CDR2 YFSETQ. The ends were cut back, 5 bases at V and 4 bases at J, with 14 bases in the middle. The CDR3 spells CASSPGYRADTQYF. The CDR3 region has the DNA TGCGCCAGCAGTCCCGGTTATCGCGCAGATACGCAGTATTTT.

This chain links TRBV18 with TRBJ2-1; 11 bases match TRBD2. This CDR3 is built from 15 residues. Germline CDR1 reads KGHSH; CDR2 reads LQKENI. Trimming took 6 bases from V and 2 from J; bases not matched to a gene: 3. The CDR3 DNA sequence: TGTGCCAGCTCCCCGGGACTAGCGGCCTACAATGAGCAGTTCTTC. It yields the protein CASSPGLAAYNEQFF. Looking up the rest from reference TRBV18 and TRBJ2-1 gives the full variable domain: NAGVMQNPRHLVRRRGQEARLRCSPMKGHSHVYWYRQLPEEGLKFMVYLQKENIIDESGMPKERFSAEFPKEGPSILRIQQVVRGDSAAYFCASSPGLAAYNEQFFGPGTRLTVL.

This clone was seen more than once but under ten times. CDR3: CASSYGTLAEQYF. The CDR3 bases are TGTGCCAGCAGCTATGGGACACTGGCCGAGCAGTACTTC. The J gene is TRBJ2-7, the V gene TRBV6-5, with a possible D match to TRBD1 (6 bases). Trimming left V 6 bases short and J 6 bases short, with 15 bases between. The CDR3 loop spans 13 amino acids. CDR1 and CDR2 from the germline V gene are MNHEY and SVGAGI.

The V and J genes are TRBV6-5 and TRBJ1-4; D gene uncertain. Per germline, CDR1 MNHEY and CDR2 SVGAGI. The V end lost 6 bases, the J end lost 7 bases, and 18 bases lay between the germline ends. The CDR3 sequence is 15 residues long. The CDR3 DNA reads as TGTGCCAGCAGATCTCAAGACCGGTGGGGTGAAAAACTGTTTTTT. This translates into CASRSQDRWGEKLFF.

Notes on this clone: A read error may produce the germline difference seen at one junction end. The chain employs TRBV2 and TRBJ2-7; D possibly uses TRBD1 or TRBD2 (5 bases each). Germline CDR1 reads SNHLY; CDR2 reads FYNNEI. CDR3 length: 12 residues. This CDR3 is CASRPRGAFPSF. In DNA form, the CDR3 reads TGTGCCAGCAGGCCTAGAGGGGCCTTCCCTTCTTTC.

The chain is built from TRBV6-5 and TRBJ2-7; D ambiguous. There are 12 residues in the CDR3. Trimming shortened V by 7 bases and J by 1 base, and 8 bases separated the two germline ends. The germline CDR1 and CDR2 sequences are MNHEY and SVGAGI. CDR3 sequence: CASKGRSYEQYF. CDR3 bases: TGTGCCAGCAAGGGTAGGTCCTACGAGCAGTACTTC.

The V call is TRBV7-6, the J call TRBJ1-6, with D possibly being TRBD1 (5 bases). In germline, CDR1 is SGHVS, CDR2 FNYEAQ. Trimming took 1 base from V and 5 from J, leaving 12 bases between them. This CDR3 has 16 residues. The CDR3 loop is CASSLVSGGDNSPLHF. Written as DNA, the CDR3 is TGTGCCAGCAGCTTAGTATCCGGGGGAGATAATTCACCCCTCCACTTT.

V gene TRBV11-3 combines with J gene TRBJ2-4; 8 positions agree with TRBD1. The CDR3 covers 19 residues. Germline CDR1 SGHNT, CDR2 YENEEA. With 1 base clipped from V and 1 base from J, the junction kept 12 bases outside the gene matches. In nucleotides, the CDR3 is TGTGCCAGCAGCTTAGTCTGGACAGGGCTTAGTGTGGCCAAAAACATTCAGTACTTC. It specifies CASSLVWTGLSVAKNIQYF.